There are a few counts of the clone carrying this TCR beta chain. Deletions cut 1 base from V and 7 bases from J, with 8 bases between. This CDR3 contains 12 residues. Looked up from germline, CDR1 is SGHNT and CDR2 is YYREEE (reference sequence). The sample belongs to a study of blood T cell repertoires in COVID-19. Ages ranged from roughly 18 to 100 years, with residence in about two dozen US areas. The table came from immunoSEQ multiplex PCR; TCRdb's copy has only in-frame clones and leaves some out. The repertoire holds 200,000 or so clones, with roughly 83% as singletons. The TCR comes from a middle-aged woman with acute COVID-19. The V gene is TRBV5-4, the J gene TRBJ1-1, with no clear D. The sample was PBMCs or T cells enriched from blood (not recorded which). The CDR3: CASSLWEGEAFF. In nucleotides, the CDR3 is TGTGCCAGCAGCTTGTGGGAGGGTGAAGCTTTCTTT.